This is a list of T cell receptor beta chains from one sample in a study of T-cell reconstitution after alpha-beta-depleted transplantation in children. TCRdb ran MiXCR on the PCR reads and lists one entry per CDR3 protein. Found here are some 830,000 distinct CDR3 sequences, around 17% of them singletons; the top ten hold around 5%. Sequencing used PBMCs, mostly from graft donor cells, obtained 360 days after TCRalphabeta/CD19-depleted stem cell transplant. The receptors derive from a male patient younger than 18 who had a stem cell transplant for acute lymphoblastic leukemia, so the T cells may come from the graft donor. Each CDR3 is given with its conserved first and last residue. The order of the fields is D gene, clone size, V gene, CDR3 length, J gene, CDR3 DNA, CDR3 protein. The D gene is left open where the match is weak. Rows give clone size only sometimes, using once, few, many, or a class for an expanded clone.

d_gene: -
abundance: many
v_gene: TRBV5-1
len: 13
j_gene: TRBJ2-7
CDR3nt: TGCGCCATCGCACATTCCAGGGTATACGAGCAGTACTTC
CDR3aa: CAIAHSRVYEQYF

d_gene: TRBD1
abundance: -
v_gene: TRBV5-1
len: 13
j_gene: TRBJ1-1
CDR3nt: TGCGCCAGCTCGGGACAGGGGTTACCTGAAGCTTTCTTT
CDR3aa: CASSGQGLPEAFF

d_gene: -
abundance: -
v_gene: TRBV11-2
len: 16
j_gene: TRBJ2-7
CDR3nt: TGTGCCAGCAGCTTAGGGGTGCTAGCTAATAGTTACGAGCAGTACTTC
CDR3aa: CASSLGVLANSYEQYF

d_gene: TRBD2
abundance: -
v_gene: TRBV20-1
len: 13
j_gene: TRBJ2-7
CDR3nt: TGCAGTGCCCCGGGACTAGCGTACTACGAGCAGTACTTC
CDR3aa: CSAPGLAYYEQYF

d_gene: -
abundance: -
v_gene: TRBV29-1
len: 16
j_gene: TRBJ2-2
CDR3nt: TGCAGCGTTGAGGGGTCTCCAATCTCGAACACCGGGGAGCTGTTTTTT
CDR3aa: CSVEGSPISNTGELFF

d_gene: TRBD1
abundance: -
v_gene: TRBV5-1
len: 17
j_gene: TRBJ1-6
CDR3nt: TGCGCCAGCAGCTTGGCTTTGGGGGGGGCACGGACAGGACCCCTCCACTTT
CDR3aa: CASSLALGGARTGPLHF

d_gene: -
abundance: -
v_gene: TRBV5-1
len: 15
j_gene: TRBJ2-5
CDR3nt: TGCGCCAGCAGCTTTCCAGGGGCAGGGGAAGAGACCCAGTACTTC
CDR3aa: CASSFPGAGEETQYF

d_gene: -
abundance: -
v_gene: TRBV5-1
len: 13
j_gene: TRBJ2-7
CDR3nt: TGCGCCAGCAGCCCGTTGTCCTGGAGCGAGCAGTACTTC
CDR3aa: CASSPLSWSEQYF

d_gene: -
abundance: few
v_gene: TRBV5-1
len: 18
j_gene: TRBJ2-7
CDR3nt: TGCGCCAGCAGCTTGGGCCTTTCGCGCAGGGGATTTCTCTACGAGCAGTACTTC
CDR3aa: CASSLGLSRRGFLYEQYF

d_gene: TRBD1
abundance: few
v_gene: TRBV7-9
len: 14
j_gene: TRBJ2-7
CDR3nt: TGTGCCAGCACCACCCGGGACAGGGTCTACGAGCAGTACTTC
CDR3aa: CASTTRDRVYEQYF

d_gene: TRBD1
abundance: -
v_gene: TRBV18
len: 13
j_gene: TRBJ1-2
CDR3nt: TGTGCCAGCTCACCAGACAGGGATCTTGGCTACACCTTC
CDR3aa: CASSPDRDLGYTF